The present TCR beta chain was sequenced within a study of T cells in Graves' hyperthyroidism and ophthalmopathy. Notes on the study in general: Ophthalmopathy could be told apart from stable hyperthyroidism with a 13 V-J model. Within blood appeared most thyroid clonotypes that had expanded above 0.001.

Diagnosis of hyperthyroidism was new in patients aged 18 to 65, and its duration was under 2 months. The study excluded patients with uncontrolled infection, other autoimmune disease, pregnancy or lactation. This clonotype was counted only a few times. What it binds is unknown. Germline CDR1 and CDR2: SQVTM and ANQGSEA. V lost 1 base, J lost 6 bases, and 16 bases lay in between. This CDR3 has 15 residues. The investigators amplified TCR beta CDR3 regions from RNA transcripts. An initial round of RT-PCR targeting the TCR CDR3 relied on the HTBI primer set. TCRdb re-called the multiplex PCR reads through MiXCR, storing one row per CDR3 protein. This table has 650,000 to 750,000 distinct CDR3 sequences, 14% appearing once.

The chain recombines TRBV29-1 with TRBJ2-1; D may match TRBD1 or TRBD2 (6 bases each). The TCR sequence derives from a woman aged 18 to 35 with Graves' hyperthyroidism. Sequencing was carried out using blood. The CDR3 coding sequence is TGCAGCGTTGAAGGGAAGGGGGGACTCCGCAATGAGCAGTTCTTC. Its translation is CSVEGKGGLRNEQFF.